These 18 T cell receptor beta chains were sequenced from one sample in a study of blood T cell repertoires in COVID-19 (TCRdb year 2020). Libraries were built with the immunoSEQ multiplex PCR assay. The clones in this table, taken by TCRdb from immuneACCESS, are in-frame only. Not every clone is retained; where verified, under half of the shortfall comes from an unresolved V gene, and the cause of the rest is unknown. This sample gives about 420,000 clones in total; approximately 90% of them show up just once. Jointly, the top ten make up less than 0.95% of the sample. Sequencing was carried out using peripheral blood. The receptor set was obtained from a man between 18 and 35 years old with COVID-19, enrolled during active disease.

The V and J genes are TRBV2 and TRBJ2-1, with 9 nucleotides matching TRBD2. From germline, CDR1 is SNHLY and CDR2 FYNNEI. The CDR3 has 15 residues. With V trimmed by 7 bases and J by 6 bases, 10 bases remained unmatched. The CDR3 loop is CASKNPGLAANEQFF. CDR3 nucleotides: TGTGCCAGCAAGAACCCGGGACTAGCAGCCAATGAGCAGTTCTTC.

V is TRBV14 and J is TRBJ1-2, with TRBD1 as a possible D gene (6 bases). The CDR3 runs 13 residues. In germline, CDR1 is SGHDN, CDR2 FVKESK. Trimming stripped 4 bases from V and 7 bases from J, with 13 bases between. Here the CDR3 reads CASSPRQGFGYTF. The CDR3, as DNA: TGTGCCAGCAGCCCCCGTCAGGGGTTTGGCTACACCTTC. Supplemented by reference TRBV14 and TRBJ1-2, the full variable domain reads EAGVTQFPSHSVIEKGQTVTLRCDPISGHDNLYWYRRVMGKEIKFLLHFVKESKQDESGMPNNRFLAERTGGTYSTLKVQPAELEDSGVYFCASSPRQGFGYTFGSGTRLTVV.

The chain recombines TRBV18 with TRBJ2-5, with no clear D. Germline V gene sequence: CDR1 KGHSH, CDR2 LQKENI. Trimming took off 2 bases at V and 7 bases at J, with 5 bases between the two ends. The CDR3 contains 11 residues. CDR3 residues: CASSPERTQYF. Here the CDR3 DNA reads TGTGCCAGCTCACCAGAGAGGACCCAGTACTTC.

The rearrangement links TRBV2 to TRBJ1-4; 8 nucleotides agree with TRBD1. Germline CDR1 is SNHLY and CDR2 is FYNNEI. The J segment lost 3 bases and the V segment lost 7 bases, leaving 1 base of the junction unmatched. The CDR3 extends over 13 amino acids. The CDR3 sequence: CASNRGANEKLFF. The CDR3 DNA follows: TGTGCCAGCAACAGGGGGGCTAATGAAAAACTGTTTTTT. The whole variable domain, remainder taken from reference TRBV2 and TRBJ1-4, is EPEVTQTPSHQVTQMGQEVILRCVPISNHLYFYWYRQILGQKVEFLVSFYNNEISEKSEIFDDQFSVERPDGSNFTLKIRSTKLEDSAMYFCASNRGANEKLFFGSGTQLSVL.

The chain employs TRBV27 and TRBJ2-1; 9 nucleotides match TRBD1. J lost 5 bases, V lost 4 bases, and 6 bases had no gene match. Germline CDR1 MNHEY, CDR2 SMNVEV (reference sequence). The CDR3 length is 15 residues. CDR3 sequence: CASSSDRGPNNEQFF. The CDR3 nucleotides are TGTGCCAGCAGTTCGGACAGGGGACCCAACAATGAGCAGTTCTTC.

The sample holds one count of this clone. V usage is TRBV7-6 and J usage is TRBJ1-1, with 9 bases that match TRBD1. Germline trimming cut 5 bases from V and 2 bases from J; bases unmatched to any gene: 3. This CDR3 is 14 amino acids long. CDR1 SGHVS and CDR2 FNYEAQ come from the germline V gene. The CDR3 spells CASSLGQGNTEAFF. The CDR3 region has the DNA TGTGCCAGCAGCCTGGGACAGGGAAACACTGAAGCTTTCTTT.

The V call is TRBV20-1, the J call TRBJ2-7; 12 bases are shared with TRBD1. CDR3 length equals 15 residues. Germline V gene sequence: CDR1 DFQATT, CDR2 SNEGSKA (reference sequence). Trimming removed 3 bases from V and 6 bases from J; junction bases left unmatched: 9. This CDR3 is CSASPGGQGAPEQYF. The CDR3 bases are TGCAGTGCTAGTCCTGGGGGACAGGGGGCCCCCGAGCAGTACTTC.

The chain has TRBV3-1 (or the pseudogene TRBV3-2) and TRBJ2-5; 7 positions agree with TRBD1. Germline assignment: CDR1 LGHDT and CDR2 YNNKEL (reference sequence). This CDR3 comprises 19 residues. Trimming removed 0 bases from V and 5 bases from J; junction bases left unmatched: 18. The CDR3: CASSQDIRYGTASVETQYF. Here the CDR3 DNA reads TGTGCCAGCAGCCAAGATATACGCTATGGGACAGCCTCCGTGGAGACCCAGTACTTC.

CDR3 residues: CASSVTAGQETQYF. CDR3 sequence (DNA): TGTGCCAGCAGCGTTACGGCAGGGCAAGAGACCCAGTACTTC. The rearrangement links TRBV9 to TRBJ2-5, with D perhaps TRBD1 (5 bases). The germline V gene encodes CDR1 SGDLS and CDR2 YYNGEE. Trimming pared 2 bases from V and 2 bases from J, leaving 10 bases between. This CDR3 is built from 14 residues.

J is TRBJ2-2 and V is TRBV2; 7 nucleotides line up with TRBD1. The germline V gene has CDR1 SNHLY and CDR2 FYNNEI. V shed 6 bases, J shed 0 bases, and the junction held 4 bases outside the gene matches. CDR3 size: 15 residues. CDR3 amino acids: CASSFQGANTGELFF. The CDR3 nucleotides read TGTGCCAGCAGCTTCCAGGGGGCGAACACCGGGGAGCTGTTTTTT.

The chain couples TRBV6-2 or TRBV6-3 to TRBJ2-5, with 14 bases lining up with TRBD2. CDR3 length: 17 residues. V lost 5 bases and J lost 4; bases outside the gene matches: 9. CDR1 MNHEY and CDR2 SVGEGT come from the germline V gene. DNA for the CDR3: TGTGCCAGCAGTCCGGGCCGACTAGCGGGGGGGCGAGAGACCCAGTACTTC. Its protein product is CASSPGRLAGGRETQYF.

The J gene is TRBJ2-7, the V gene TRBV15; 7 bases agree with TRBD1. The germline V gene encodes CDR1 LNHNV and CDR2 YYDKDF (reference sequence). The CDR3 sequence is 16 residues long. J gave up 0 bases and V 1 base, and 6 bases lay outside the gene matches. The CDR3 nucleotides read TGTGCCACCAGCAGAGGGCAGGGGGTCACCTCCTACGAGCAGTACTTC. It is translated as CATSRGQGVTSYEQYF.

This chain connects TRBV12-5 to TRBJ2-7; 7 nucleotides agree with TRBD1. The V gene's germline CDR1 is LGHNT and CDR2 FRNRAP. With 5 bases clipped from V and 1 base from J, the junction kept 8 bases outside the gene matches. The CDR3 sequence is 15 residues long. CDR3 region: CASGPRDRGSYEQYF. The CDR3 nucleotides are TGTGCTAGTGGTCCCCGGGACAGAGGGTCCTACGAGCAGTACTTC.

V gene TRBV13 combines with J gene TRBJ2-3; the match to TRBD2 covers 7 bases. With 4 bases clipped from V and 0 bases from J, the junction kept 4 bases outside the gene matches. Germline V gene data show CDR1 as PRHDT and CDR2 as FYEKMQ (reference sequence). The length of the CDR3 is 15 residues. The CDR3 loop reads CASSYTSDSTDTQYF. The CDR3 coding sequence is TGTGCCAGCAGCTACACTAGCGATAGCACAGATACGCAGTATTTT. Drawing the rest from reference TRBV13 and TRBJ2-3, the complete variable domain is AAGVIQSPRHLIKEKRETATLKCYPIPRHDTVYWYQQGPGQDPQFLISFYEKMQSDKGSIPDRFSAQQFSDYHSELNMSSLELGDSALYFCASSYTSDSTDTQYFGPGTRLTVL.

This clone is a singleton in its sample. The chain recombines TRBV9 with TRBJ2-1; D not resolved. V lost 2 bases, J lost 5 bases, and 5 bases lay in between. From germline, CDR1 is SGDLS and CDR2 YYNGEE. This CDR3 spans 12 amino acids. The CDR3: CASSVTDNEQFF. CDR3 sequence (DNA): TGTGCCAGCAGCGTTACGGACAATGAGCAGTTCTTC.

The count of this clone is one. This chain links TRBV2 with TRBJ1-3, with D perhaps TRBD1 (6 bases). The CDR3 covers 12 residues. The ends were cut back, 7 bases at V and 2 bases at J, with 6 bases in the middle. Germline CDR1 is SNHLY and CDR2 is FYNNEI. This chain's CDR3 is CASNRAGNTIYF. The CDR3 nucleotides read TGTGCCAGCAACAGGGCTGGAAACACCATATATTTT.

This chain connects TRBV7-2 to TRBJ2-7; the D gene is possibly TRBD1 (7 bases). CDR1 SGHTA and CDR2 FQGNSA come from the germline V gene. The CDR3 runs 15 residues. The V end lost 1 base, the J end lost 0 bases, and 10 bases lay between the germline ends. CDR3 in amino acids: CASSLGGTVSYEQYF. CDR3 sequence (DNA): TGTGCCAGCAGCTTAGGCGGGACAGTCTCCTACGAGCAGTACTTC.

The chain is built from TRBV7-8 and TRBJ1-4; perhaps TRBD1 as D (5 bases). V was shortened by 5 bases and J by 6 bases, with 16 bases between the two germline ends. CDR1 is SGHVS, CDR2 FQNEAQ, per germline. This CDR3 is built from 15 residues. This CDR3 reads CASSPLPGVDEKLFF. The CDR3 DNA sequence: TGTGCCAGCAGCCCCCTCCCGGGGGTGGATGAAAAACTGTTTTTT. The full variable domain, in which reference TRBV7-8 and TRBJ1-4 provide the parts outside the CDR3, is GAGVSQSPRYKVAKRGQDVALRCDPISGHVSLFWYQQALGQGPEFLTYFQNEAQLDKSGLPSDRFFAERPEGSVSTLKIQRTQQEDSAVYLCASSPLPGVDEKLFFGSGTQLSVL.